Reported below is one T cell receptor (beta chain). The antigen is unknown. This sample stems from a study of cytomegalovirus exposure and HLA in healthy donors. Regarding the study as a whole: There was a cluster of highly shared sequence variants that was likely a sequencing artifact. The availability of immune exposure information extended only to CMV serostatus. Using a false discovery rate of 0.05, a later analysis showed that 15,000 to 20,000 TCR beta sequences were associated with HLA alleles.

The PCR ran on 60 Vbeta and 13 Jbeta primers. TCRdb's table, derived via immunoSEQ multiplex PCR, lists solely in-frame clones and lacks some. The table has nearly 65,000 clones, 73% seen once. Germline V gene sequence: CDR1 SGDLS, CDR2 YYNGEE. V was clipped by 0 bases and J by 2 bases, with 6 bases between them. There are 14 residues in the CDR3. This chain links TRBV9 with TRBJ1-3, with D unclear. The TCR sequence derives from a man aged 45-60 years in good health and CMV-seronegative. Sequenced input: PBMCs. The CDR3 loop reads CASSVALAGNTIYF. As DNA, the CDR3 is TGTGCCAGCAGCGTAGCTCTCGCTGGAAACACCATATATTTT.